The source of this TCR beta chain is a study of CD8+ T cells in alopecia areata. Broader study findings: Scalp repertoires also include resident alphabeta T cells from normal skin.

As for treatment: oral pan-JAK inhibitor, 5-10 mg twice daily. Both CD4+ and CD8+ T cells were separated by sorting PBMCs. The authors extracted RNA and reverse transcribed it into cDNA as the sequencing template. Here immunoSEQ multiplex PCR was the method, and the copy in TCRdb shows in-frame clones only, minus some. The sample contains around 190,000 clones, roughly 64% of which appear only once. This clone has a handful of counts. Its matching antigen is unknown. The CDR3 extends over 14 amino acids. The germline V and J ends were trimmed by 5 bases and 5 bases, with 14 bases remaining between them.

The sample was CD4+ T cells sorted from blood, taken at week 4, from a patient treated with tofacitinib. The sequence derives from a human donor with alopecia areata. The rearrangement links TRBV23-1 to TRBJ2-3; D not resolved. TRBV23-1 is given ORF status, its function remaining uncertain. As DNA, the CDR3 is TGCGCCAGCAGTAACTCAGGACCAGTAGATACGCAGTATTTT. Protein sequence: CASSNSGPVDTQYF.